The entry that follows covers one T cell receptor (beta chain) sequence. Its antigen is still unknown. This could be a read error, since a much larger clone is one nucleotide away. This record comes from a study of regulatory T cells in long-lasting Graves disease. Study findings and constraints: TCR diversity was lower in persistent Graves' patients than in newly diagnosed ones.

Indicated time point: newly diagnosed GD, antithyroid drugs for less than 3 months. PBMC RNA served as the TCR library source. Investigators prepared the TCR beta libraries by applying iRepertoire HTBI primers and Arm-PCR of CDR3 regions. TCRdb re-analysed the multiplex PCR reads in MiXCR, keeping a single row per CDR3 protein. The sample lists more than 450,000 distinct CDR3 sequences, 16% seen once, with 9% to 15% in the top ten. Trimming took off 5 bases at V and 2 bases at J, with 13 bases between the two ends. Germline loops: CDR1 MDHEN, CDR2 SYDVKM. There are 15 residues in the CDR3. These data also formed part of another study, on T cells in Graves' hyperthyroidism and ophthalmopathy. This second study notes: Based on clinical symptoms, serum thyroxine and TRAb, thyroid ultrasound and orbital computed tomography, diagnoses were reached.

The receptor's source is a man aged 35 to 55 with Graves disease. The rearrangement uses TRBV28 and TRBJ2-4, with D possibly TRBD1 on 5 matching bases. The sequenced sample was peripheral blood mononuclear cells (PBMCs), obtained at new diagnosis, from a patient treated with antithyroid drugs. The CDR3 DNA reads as TGTGCCAGCAGTGAGCCAAGGGGTTCCAAAAACATTCAGTACTTC. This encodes CASSEPRGSKNIQYF. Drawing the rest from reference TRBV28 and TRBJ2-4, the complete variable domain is DVKVTQSSRYLVKRTGEKVFLECVQDMDHENMFWYRQDPGLGLRLIYFSYDVKMKEKGDIPEGYSVSREKKERFSLILESASTNQTSMYLCASSEPRGSKNIQYFGAGTRLSVL.